One sample yielded the 5 T cell receptor beta chains listed below, sequenced in a study of T cells after yellow fever vaccination. TCRdb re-called the 5' RACE reads through MiXCR, storing one row per CDR3 protein. Here the sample spans a few hundred thousand distinct CDR3 sequences, around a tenth being singletons. The sequencing here drew on PBMCs, taken on the day of the first yellow fever vaccination. The receptors were sampled from a man between 18 and 29 years old who received the YFV17D yellow fever vaccine.

The chain couples TRBV7-2 to TRBJ1-3; D remains ambiguous. This CDR3 contains 14 residues. Between the trimmed V and J ends, which lost 5 bases and 9 bases, there was a span of 17 bases. Germline assignment: CDR1 SGHTA and CDR2 FQGNSA. CDR3 nucleotides: TGTGCCAGCAGCCCCCTTCAGGTCGCCGGCACCATATATTTT. Its translation: CASSPLQVAGTIYF.

This clonotype was seen only a few times. The V and J genes are TRBV27 and TRBJ1-1, with 7 bases lining up with TRBD1. The CDR3 runs to 13 residues. Per germline, CDR1 MNHEY and CDR2 SMNVEV (reference sequence). V lost 4 bases to trimming and J lost 13 bases; unmatched junction nucleotides: 12. CDR3 in DNA: TGTGCCAGCAGTTCTCTGGAAACAGGGGTTGATTTCTTT. Protein product: CASSSLETGVDFF.

The chain joins TRBV5-1 to TRBJ2-1, with D unresolved. From germline, CDR1 is SGHRS and CDR2 YFSETQ. The V gene lost 2 bases and the J gene lost 9 bases, with 9 bases spanning the gap. This CDR3 spans 12 amino acids. CDR3 amino acids: CASSLVGGEQFF. The CDR3 coding sequence is TGCGCCAGCAGCTTAGTTGGCGGTGAGCAGTTCTTC.

V usage is TRBV27 and J usage is TRBJ2-2, with 10 bases that match TRBD2. Per germline, CDR1 MNHEY and CDR2 SMNVEV (reference sequence). The CDR3 length is 16 residues. V was clipped by 6 bases and J by 6 bases; unmatched bases: 10. In nucleotides, the CDR3 is TGTGCCAGCAGAGCCCCTAGCGGGGGAGGACCCGGGGAGCTGTTTTTT. Translation: CASRAPSGGGPGELFF.

This chain connects TRBV18 to TRBJ1-2; TRBD1 matches 10 bases. Unmatched junction bases numbered 12, after V lost 10 bases and J lost 1 base. The length of the CDR3 is 16 residues. Germline V gene lookup returns CDR1 KGHSH and CDR2 LQKENI. CDR3 residues: CATAEGQGTFNYGYTF. The CDR3 DNA reads as TGTGCCACCGCAGAGGGACAGGGGACCTTTAACTATGGCTACACCTTC.